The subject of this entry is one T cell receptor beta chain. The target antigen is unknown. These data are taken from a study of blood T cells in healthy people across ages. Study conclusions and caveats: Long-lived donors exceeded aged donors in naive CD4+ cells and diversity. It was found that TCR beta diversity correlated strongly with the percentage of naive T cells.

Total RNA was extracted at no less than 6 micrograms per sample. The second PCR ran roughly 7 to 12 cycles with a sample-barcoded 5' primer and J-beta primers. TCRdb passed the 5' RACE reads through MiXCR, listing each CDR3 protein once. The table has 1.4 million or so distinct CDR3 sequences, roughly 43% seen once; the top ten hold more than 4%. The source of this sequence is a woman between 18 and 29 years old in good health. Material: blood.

CDR3 sequence (DNA): TGTGCCTGGAGTGAACTAGCGGGAGCAGGTGAGCAGTTCTTC. This codes for CAWSELAGAGEQFF. V and J are TRBV30 and TRBJ2-1; 11 positions agree with TRBD2. J lost 9 bases, V lost 1 base, and 5 bases had no gene match. The CDR3 has 14 amino acids. The germline V gene has CDR1 GTSNPN and CDR2 SVGIG (reference sequence).